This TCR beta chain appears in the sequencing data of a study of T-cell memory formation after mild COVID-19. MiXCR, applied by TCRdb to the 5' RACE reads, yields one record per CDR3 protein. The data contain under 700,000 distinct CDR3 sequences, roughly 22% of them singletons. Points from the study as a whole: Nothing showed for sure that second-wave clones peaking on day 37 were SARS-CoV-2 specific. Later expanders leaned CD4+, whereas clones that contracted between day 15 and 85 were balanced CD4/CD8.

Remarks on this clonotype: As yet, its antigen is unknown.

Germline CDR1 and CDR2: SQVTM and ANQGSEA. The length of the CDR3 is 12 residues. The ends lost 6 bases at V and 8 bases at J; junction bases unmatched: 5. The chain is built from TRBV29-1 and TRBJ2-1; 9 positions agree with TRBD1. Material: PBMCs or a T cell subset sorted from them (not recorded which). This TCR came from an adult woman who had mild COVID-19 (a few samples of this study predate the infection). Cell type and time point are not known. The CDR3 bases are TGCAGCGTCCGGGACAGGGTCGATGAGCAGTTCTTC. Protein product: CSVRDRVDEQFF.